Sequencing of this T cell receptor (beta chain) was carried out in a study of cytomegalovirus exposure and HLA in healthy donors. General study results and limits: Rarity characterized most TCR sequences, yet some public TCRs appeared in many donors. In vitro checks showed that a few CMV-associated chains really do target CMV antigens. Cytomegalovirus-associated status was assigned to more than 150 TCR beta chains.

The data were produced by immunoSEQ multiplex PCR, yet TCRdb's version contains in-frame clones alone and is incomplete. The table shows approximately 300,000 clones, with more than 80% occurring only once. On this clone: The antigen remains unidentified.

The CDR3 is made up of 15 amino acids. In germline, CDR1 is MGHDK, CDR2 SYGVNS. V was shortened by 2 bases and J by 6 bases, with 17 bases between the two germline ends. The sample consisted of PBMCs. This TCR derives from a woman aged 18-29 years in good health and CMV-seronegative. The V call is TRBV25-1, the J call TRBJ2-7; maybe TRBD1 (5 bases). The CDR3 reads CASSEARTGNVEQYF. CDR3 DNA: TGTGCCAGCAGTGAAGCTAGAACAGGAAACGTCGAGCAGTACTTC.